This TCR beta chain was recorded in a study of T-cell reconstitution after alpha-beta-depleted transplantation in children. This clonotype was seen many times. Its antigen is not known. Broader study findings: Newly produced T cells mostly accounted for T-cell counts and diversity one year post-transplant.

TCRbeta library construction was performed incorporating unique molecular identifiers. TCRdb called the PCR reads again in MiXCR, with one record for every CDR3 protein. The data contain around 600,000 distinct CDR3 sequences, more than 20% of them singletons. The CDR3 sequence is 17 residues long. V lost 7 bases and J lost 4, with 28 bases in between. Germline CDR1 and CDR2: DFQATT and SNEGSKA (reference sequence). This clonotype was sampled from a boy under two years old who had a stem cell transplant for acute myeloid leukemia, so the T cells may come from the graft donor. This specimen consisted of PBMCs, mostly from graft donor cells, obtained 360 days after TCRalphabeta/CD19-depleted stem cell transplant. The chain employs TRBV20-1 and TRBJ1-2, with D possibly matching TRBD1 (5 bases). The CDR3: CSGVHGRDPLGIYGYTF. CDR3 bases: TGCAGTGGGGTTCACGGCAGGGACCCGCTGGGGATCTATGGCTACACCTTC.